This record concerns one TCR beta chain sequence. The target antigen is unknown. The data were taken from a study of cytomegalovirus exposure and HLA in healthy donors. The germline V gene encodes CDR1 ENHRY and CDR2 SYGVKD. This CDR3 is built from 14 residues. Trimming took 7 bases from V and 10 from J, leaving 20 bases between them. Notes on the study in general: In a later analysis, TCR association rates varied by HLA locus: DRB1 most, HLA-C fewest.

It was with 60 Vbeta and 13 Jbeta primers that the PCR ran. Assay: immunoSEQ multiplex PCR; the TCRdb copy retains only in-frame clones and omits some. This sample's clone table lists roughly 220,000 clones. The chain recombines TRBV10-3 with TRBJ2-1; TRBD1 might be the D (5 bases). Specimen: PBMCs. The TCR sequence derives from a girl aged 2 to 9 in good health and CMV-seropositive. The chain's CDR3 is CAITDTTLFEEQFF. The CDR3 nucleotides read TGTGCCATCACGGACACAACATTATTCGAAGAGCAGTTCTTC.